One and the same sample provided the 9 T cell receptor beta chains below, sequenced in a study of Graves' ophthalmopathy and Graves' hyperthyroidism. Transcripts of RNA were the source for amplifying TCR beta CDR3 regions. An initial RT-PCR round employing HTBI primers preceded a second-round multiplex PCR. MiXCR, run by TCRdb on the multiplex PCR reads, gives a single entry per CDR3 protein. The sample shows 350,000 to 400,000 distinct CDR3 sequences, approximately 20% of them seen only once. Specimen: peripheral blood. Source of these receptors: a woman aged 18-30 years with Graves' ophthalmopathy.

The sample holds many counts of this clonotype. This chain links TRBV6-1 with TRBJ1-2; the match to TRBD1 covers 11 bases. Germline trimming cut 6 bases from V and 4 bases from J; bases unmatched to any gene: 7. Germline loops: CDR1 MNHNS, CDR2 SASEGT. This CDR3 contains 15 residues. The CDR3 protein is CASSPRTGGFYGYTF. CDR3 nucleotide sequence: TGTGCCAGCAGCCCTAGGACAGGGGGCTTCTATGGCTACACCTTC.

This clonotype was seen ten or more times. J is TRBJ1-1 and V is TRBV27; D gene ambiguous. This CDR3 region has 13 residues. Per germline, CDR1 MNHEY and CDR2 SMNVEV (reference sequence). The V gene lost 2 bases and the J gene lost 7 bases, with 11 bases spanning the gap. The CDR3 DNA reads as TGTGCCAGCAGTTTAAGTCATGGGAATGAAGCTTTCTTT. Its protein is CASSLSHGNEAFF.

This clonotype appeared many times. This chain joins TRBV20-1 and TRBJ1-1; D remains unclear. Germline CDR1 is DFQATT and CDR2 is SNEGSKA (reference sequence). The CDR3 is 14 amino acids. With 3 bases removed from V and 4 bases from J, the gap between germline ends came to 15 bases. The CDR3: CSASDKPIGTEAFF. In DNA form, the CDR3 reads TGCAGTGCTAGCGACAAACCGATAGGCACTGAAGCTTTCTTT.

This clonotype showed up many times. The V call is TRBV11-2, the J call TRBJ2-1; tentatively, D is TRBD2 (5 bases). The CDR3 contains 14 residues. Germline V gene sequence: CDR1 SGHAT, CDR2 FQNNGV. V shed 5 bases and J shed 4 bases, with 12 bases lying between them. CDR3 nucleotide sequence: TGTGCCAGCAGCCCAGAACTAGGGTACAATGAGCAGTTCTTC. It is translated as CASSPELGYNEQFF.

In this sample, this clonotype turned up a few times. V gene TRBV10-3 combines with J gene TRBJ1-1, with a weak D call TRBD1 (6 bases). The germline V and J ends were trimmed by 2 bases and 0 bases, with 13 bases remaining between them. This CDR3 is built from 16 residues. In germline, CDR1 is ENHRY, CDR2 SYGVKD. The CDR3 sequence: CAISEDRRPMNTEAFF. DNA of the CDR3: TGTGCCATCAGTGAGGACAGGCGGCCCATGAACACTGAAGCTTTCTTT.

The rearrangement links TRBV12-3 or TRBV12-4 to TRBJ2-2; unclear D gene. The V gene lost 3 bases and the J gene lost 4 bases, with 9 bases spanning the gap. This CDR3 has 14 amino acids. CDR3 DNA: TGTGCCAGCAGTTTTCCGGAATCCACCGGGGAGCTGTTTTTT. Protein: CASSFPESTGELFF.

The table lists this clonotype with many counts. The rearrangement joins TRBV4-1 to TRBJ1-1; D is undetermined. Germline V gene sequence: CDR1 MGHRA, CDR2 YSYEKL. Trimming cost V 0 bases and J 0 bases, with 8 bases left between them. The CDR3 has 15 amino acids. CDR3 nucleotide sequence: TGCGCCAGCAGCCAAGATTCCGGGGTGAACACTGAAGCTTTCTTT. This encodes CASSQDSGVNTEAFF.

V gene TRBV12-3 or TRBV12-4 combines with J gene TRBJ1-1, with D hard to call. The CDR3 sequence is 11 residues long. V was cut by 8 bases and J by 3 bases, with 7 bases left in between. As DNA, the CDR3 is TGTGCCAGCCACTCGGACACTGAAGCTTTCTTT. This codes for CASHSDTEAFF.

This clonotype was seen many times. This sequence joins TRBV28 and TRBJ1-1, with unresolved D. The CDR3 totals 17 residues. V lost 2 bases and J lost 2, with 18 bases in between. In germline, CDR1 is MDHEN, CDR2 SYDVKM. The DNA for the CDR3 is TGTGCCAGCAGTTTACGCCGATTTGGGATCCCTAACACTGAAGCTTTCTTT. It is translated as CASSLRRFGIPNTEAFF.